A single sample gave rise to the 20 T cell receptor beta chains below, sequenced in a study of cytomegalovirus exposure and HLA in healthy donors. It was with 60 Vbeta and 13 Jbeta primers that the PCR ran. Measured with immunoSEQ multiplex PCR; TCRdb has only the in-frame clones, and not every one. The top ten hold 0.95% to 1.5% of the sample, which has some 170,000 clones, roughly 79% seen once. The sample taken for sequencing was PBMCs. Every receptor here comes from a woman between 45 and 60 years old in good health and CMV-seronegative.

This clone has a handful of counts. DNA for the CDR3: TGTGCCTGGAGTGTACTCGAGGGAGTCAGCTACGAGCAGTACTTC. Its translation: CAWSVLEGVSYEQYF. This chain connects TRBV30 to TRBJ2-7, with a tentative D call TRBD2 (5 bases). CDR1 is GTSNPN and CDR2 is SVGIG in the germline V gene (reference sequence). The V gene lost 0 bases and the J gene lost 3 bases, with 15 bases spanning the gap. CDR3 size: 15 residues.

Notes on this clone: The junction departs from the called germline gene at one end, perhaps through a read error. The chain links TRBV25-1 to TRBJ1-2; weak D call: TRBD1 (6 bases). Germline CDR1 MGHDK, CDR2 SYGVNS. The CDR3 spans 15 residues. For the CDR3, the DNA is TGTGCCAGCAGTGATGAGGGAACAGGGAACTATGGCTACCCCTTC. This codes for CASSDEGTGNYGYPF.

The chain combines TRBV4-1 with TRBJ1-6; 7 bases are shared with TRBD1. This CDR3 spans 14 amino acids. Trimming took 4 bases from V and 7 from J; bases not matched to a gene: 4. CDR1 is MGHRA and CDR2 is YSYEKL in the germline V gene. CDR3 sequence: CASSRDSGNSPLHF. CDR3 in DNA: TGCGCCAGCAGCCGGGACAGTGGCAATTCACCCCTCCACTTT.

This clone was picked up a small number of times. The V gene is TRBV4-2, the J gene TRBJ2-3; 9 nucleotides agree with TRBD1. This CDR3 is 16 amino acids long. Germline V gives CDR1 LGHNA, CDR2 YNFKEQ. Trimming removed 2 bases from V and 4 bases from J; junction bases left unmatched: 7. The CDR3, as DNA: TGTGCCAGCAGCCAAACCCGGGACAGGGCCGCAGATACGCAGTATTTT. Its protein is CASSQTRDRAADTQYF.

The J gene is TRBJ1-3, the V gene TRBV14, with a weak D call TRBD1 (5 bases). This CDR3 is 19 amino acids long. Trimming took off 4 bases at V and 0 bases at J, with 22 bases between the two ends. Germline loops: CDR1 SGHDN, CDR2 FVKESK. DNA of the CDR3: TGTGCCAGCAGCCGCTCGTATGGGGCCTATAAGAGCTCTGGAAACACCATATATTTT. Translated, it gives CASSRSYGAYKSSGNTIYF.

The chain couples TRBV18 to TRBJ1-2; 7 bases line up with TRBD1. After removal of 2 bases from V and 6 bases from J, the junction contained 12 bases not matched to a gene. The CDR3 has 16 residues. Germline CDR1 and CDR2: KGHSH and LQKENI. CDR3 sequence (DNA): TGTGCCAGCTCACCAAGCCCGCAGGGACAGATTGATGGCTACACCTTC. It yields the protein CASSPSPQGQIDGYTF.

The chain couples TRBV4-2 to TRBJ1-5; tentative D call: TRBD1 (5 bases). Between the trimmed V and J ends, which lost 1 base and 4 bases, there was a span of 11 bases. CDR1 and CDR2 (germline): LGHNA, YNFKEQ. The CDR3 covers 15 residues. This chain's CDR3 is CASSQVGQRNQPQHF. The CDR3 DNA reads as TGTGCCAGCAGCCAAGTGGGGCAGCGTAATCAGCCCCAGCATTTT.

The gene calls are TRBV7-6 and TRBJ2-3, with TRBD2 as a possible D gene (5 bases). This CDR3 comprises 13 residues. Germline V gene lookup returns CDR1 SGHVS and CDR2 FNYEAQ. Trimming stripped 3 bases from V and 10 bases from J, with 14 bases between. CDR3 in amino acids: CASSFTQEASQYF. The CDR3 DNA follows: TGTGCCAGCAGCTTTACCCAGGAGGCATCGCAGTATTTT.

The genes are TRBV7-9 and TRBJ1-2, with 7 bases fitting TRBD1. CDR3 length equals 18 residues. CDR1 SEHNR and CDR2 FQNEAQ come from the germline V gene (reference sequence). The V segment lost 5 bases and the J segment 1 base; nucleotides outside the gene matches: 16. This CDR3 is CASSPKWTGESFNYGYTF. The CDR3 nucleotides read TGTGCCAGCAGCCCGAAGTGGACAGGCGAAAGTTTTAACTATGGCTACACCTTC.

In its sample, this clone was seen a few times. The rearrangement joins TRBV6-6 to TRBJ1-4; weak D call: TRBD1 (5 bases). Germline assignment: CDR1 MNHNY and CDR2 SVGAGI (reference sequence). This CDR3 is 11 amino acids long. Between the trimmed V and J ends, which lost 3 bases and 12 bases, there was a span of 8 bases. For the CDR3, the DNA is TGTGCCAGCAGTTATAAAGGGGAACTGTTTTTT. Residues: CASSYKGELFF.

This clone was detected only a few times. The rearrangement links TRBV18 to TRBJ1-3; D is unresolved. Germline CDR1 reads KGHSH; CDR2 reads LQKENI. CDR3 length equals 13 residues. V was shortened by 4 bases and J by 8 bases, with 12 bases between the two germline ends. The CDR3 is CASSRILGDTIYF. The CDR3 region has the DNA TGTGCCAGCTCACGGATTCTCGGGGACACCATATATTTT.

V gene TRBV4-3 combines with J gene TRBJ2-1; 12 nucleotides agree with TRBD2. The trim removed 1 base at V and 4 bases at J, leaving 2 bases unmatched. From germline, CDR1 is LGHNA and CDR2 YSLEER. The CDR3 is 16 residues long. This CDR3 reads CASSQGTSGEYNEQFF. CDR3 DNA: TGCGCCAGCAGCCAAGGGACTAGCGGGGAATACAATGAGCAGTTCTTC.

The DNA for the CDR3 is TGTGCCAGCATGTCGGACAGGGGTCGTAATTCACCCCTCCACTTT. Protein sequence: CASMSDRGRNSPLHF. The genes are TRBV2 and TRBJ1-6, with TRBD1 matching 9 bases. The length of the CDR3 is 15 residues. The J segment lost 6 bases and the V segment lost 7 bases, leaving 7 bases of the junction unmatched. Germline V gives CDR1 SNHLY, CDR2 FYNNEI.

The V and J genes are TRBV2 and TRBJ2-5, with 7 bases that match TRBD1. With the DNA end fitting TRBJ2-7 better, the J assignment may be wrong. This CDR3 comprises 13 residues. Germline CDR1 and CDR2: SNHLY and FYNNEI. CDR3 sequence: CASYNRGSYEQYF. As DNA, the CDR3 is TGTGCCAGCTACAACAGGGGCTCCTACGAGCAGTACTTC.

J is TRBJ2-5 and V is TRBV6-5; 8 positions match TRBD1. The J call is doubtful: the DNA matches TRBJ2-7 better. CDR3 length: 15 amino acids. Looked up from germline, CDR1 is MNHEY and CDR2 is SVGAGI. CDR3 sequence: CASSYYGTGPYEQYF. The DNA of the CDR3 is TGTGCCAGCAGTTACTACGGGACAGGACCCTACGAGCAGTACTTC.

This chain joins TRBV6-5 and TRBJ2-5; a possible D gene is TRBD1 (5 bases). Germline CDR1 is MNHEY and CDR2 is SVGAGI. The CDR3 sequence is 15 residues long. V shed 0 bases and J shed 1 base, with 9 bases lying between them. This CDR3 is CASSYSRQTQETQYF. CDR3 sequence (DNA): TGTGCCAGCAGTTACTCACGACAGACCCAAGAGACCCAGTACTTC.

The chain is built from TRBV7-2 and TRBJ2-2, with TRBD2 matching over 12 bases. There are 14 residues in the CDR3. Germline CDR1 SGHTA, CDR2 FQGNSA. Germline trimming cut 5 bases from V and 6 bases from J; bases unmatched to any gene: 1. CDR3 in DNA: TGTGCCAGCAGCCGACTAGCGGGGGCCGGGGAGCTGTTTTTT. Protein sequence: CASSRLAGAGELFF.

This clone occurred many times. The chain recombines TRBV2 with TRBJ1-6; D gene ambiguous. The germline V and J ends were trimmed by 7 bases and 3 bases, with 10 bases remaining between them. The CDR3 has 14 residues. The germline CDR1 and CDR2 sequences are SNHLY and FYNNEI. The CDR3 region is CASNRDLYNSPLHF. In nucleotides, the CDR3 is TGTGCCAGCAACCGGGATCTCTATAATTCACCCCTCCACTTT. Variable domain in full (rest from reference TRBV2 and TRBJ1-6): EPEVTQTPSHQVTQMGQEVILRCVPISNHLYFYWYRQILGQKVEFLVSFYNNEISEKSEIFDDQFSVERPDGSNFTLKIRSTKLEDSAMYFCASNRDLYNSPLHFGNGTRLTVT.

This chain uses TRBV4-3 with TRBJ2-7; the match to TRBD1 covers 10 bases. J was trimmed by 2 bases and V by 1 base; bases with no gene match: 11. CDR1 is LGHNA, CDR2 YSLEER, per germline. The CDR3 runs to 18 residues. Here the CDR3 reads CASSQGLDRGGLPYEQYF. CDR3 coding DNA: TGCGCCAGCAGCCAAGGGTTGGACAGGGGGGGGCTCCCCTACGAGCAGTACTTC.

This clone was seen only a few times. This chain links TRBV6-5 with TRBJ2-7; D is possibly TRBD1 (5 bases). This CDR3 region has 14 residues. V lost 0 bases to trimming and J lost 7 bases, with 13 bases between them. From germline, CDR1 is MNHEY and CDR2 SVGAGI. The CDR3: CASSYSSFREEQYF. In DNA, the CDR3 is TGTGCCAGCAGTTACTCCTCTTTCAGGGAAGAGCAGTACTTC.